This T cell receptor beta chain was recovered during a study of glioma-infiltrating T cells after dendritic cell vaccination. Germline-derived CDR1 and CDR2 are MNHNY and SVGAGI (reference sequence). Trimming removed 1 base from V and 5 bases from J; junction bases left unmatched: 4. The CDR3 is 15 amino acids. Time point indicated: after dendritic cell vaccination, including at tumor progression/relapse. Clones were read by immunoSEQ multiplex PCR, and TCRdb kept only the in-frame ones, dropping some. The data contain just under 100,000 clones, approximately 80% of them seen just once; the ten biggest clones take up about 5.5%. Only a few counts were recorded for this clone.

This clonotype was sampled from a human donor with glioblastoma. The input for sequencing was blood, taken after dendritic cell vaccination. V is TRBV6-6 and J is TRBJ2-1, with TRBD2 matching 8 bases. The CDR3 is CASSYWRGVNNEQFF. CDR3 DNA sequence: TGTGCCAGCAGTTACTGGCGGGGGGTGAACAATGAGCAGTTCTTC.